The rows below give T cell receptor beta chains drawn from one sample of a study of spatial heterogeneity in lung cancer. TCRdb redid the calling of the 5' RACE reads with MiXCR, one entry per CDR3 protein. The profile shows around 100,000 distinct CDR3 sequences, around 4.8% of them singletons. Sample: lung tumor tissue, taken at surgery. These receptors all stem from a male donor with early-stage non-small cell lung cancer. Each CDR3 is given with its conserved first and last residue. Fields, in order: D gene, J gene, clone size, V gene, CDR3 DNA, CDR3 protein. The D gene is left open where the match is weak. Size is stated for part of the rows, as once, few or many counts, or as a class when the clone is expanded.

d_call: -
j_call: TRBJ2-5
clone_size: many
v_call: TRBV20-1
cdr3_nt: TGCAGTGCTAGAGAACTGGGACTCGAGACCCAGTACTTC
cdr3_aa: CSARELGLETQYF

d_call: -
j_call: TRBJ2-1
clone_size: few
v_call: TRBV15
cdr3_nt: TGTGCCACCAGCAGCGGGACTCGCCCTCAGTTCTTC
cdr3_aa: CATSSGTRPQFF

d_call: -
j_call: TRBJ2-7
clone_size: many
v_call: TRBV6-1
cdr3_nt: TGTGCCAGCAGTGAAGCTTTAGCGGACGGCGAGCAGTACTTC
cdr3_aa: CASSEALADGEQYF

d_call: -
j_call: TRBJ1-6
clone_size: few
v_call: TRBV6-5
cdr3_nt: TGTGCCAGCAGTTATAACAGGAGGAATAATTCACCCCTCCACTTT
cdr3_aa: CASSYNRRNNSPLHF

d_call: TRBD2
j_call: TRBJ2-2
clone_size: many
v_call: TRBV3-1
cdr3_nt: TGTGCCAGCAGCACCGGACTAGTCTACACCGGGGAGCTGTTTTTT
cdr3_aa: CASSTGLVYTGELFF

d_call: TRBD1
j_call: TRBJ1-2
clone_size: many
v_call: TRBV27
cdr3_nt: TGTGCCAGCAGTTTACAACAGGGGGATATTAGGGGCTACACCTTC
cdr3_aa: CASSLQQGDIRGYTF

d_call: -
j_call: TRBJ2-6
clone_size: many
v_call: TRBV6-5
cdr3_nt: TGTGCCAGCACCCAAATGTACCCGTCCTCTGGGGCCAACGTCCTGACTTTC
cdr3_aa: CASTQMYPSSGANVLTF

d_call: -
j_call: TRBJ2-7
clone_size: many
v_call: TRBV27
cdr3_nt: TGTGCCAGCAGGCCATTCGCAGGGACGGGATACTACGAGCAGTACTTC
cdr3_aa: CASRPFAGTGYYEQYF

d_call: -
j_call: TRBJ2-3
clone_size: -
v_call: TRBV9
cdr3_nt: TGTGCCAGCAGCGACGGGACGGCCCCAGCAGATACGCAGTATTTT
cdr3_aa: CASSDGTAPADTQYF

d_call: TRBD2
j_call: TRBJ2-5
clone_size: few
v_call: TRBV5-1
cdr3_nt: TGCGCCAGCAGCTTTACTAGCGGTTACCAAGAGACCCAGTACTTC
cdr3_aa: CASSFTSGYQETQYF

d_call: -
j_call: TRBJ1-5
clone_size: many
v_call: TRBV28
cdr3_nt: TGTGCCAGCAGCATCCCCGGGCCGAGGCAGCCCCAGCATTTT
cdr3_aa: CASSIPGPRQPQHF

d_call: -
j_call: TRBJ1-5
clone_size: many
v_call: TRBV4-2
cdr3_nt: TGTGCCAGCAGCCCCGCTGGACATAGCAATCAGCCCCAGCATTTT
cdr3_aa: CASSPAGHSNQPQHF

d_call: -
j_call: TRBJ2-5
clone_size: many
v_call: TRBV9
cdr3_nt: TGTGCCAGCAGCGTTAGCAGGGCTCAAGAGACCCAGTACTTC
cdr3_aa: CASSVSRAQETQYF

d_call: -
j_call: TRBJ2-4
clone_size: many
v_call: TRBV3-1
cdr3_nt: TGTGCCAGCAGCCCCTTCGAGGGTACCGGGGCCAAAAACATTCAGTACTTC
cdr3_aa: CASSPFEGTGAKNIQYF

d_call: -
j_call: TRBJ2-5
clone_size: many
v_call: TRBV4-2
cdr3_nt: TGTGCCAGCAGCCAAGGAGGACTCGAGGCAGAGACCCAGTACTTC
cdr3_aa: CASSQGGLEAETQYF

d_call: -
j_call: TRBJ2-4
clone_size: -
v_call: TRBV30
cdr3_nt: TGTGCCTGGGCTACCGGACGCCTGAATTACGGCAACATTCAGTACTTC
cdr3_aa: CAWATGRLNYGNIQYF

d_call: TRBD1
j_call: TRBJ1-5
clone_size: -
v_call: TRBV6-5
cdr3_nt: TGTGCCAGCAGTTATCTCACAGGGGTTGGAAATCAGCCCCAGCATTTT
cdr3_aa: CASSYLTGVGNQPQHF

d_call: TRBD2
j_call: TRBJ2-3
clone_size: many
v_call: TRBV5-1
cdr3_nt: TGCGCCAGCAGCTTGGTCCTTAGCGGGGACACAGATACGCAGTATTTT
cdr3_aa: CASSLVLSGDTDTQYF

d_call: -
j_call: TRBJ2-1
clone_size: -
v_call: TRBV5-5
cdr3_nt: TGTGCCAGCAGCCCGACGACCTACAATGAGCAGTTCTTC
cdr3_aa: CASSPTTYNEQFF

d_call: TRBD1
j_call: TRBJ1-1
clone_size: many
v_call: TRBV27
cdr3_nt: TGTGCCAGCAGCAGACAGGGCGGCACTGAAGCTTTCTTT
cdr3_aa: CASSRQGGTEAFF

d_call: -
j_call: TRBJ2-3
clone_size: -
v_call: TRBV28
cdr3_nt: TGTGCCAGCAGTTTACGTCGACTATCAGGGATAAGTGATACGCAGTATTTT
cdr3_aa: CASSLRRLSGISDTQYF

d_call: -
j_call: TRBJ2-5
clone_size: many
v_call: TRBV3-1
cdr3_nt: TGTGCCAGCAGCCAAGGGAGGGTCCGGAACGACCCAGAACAAGAGACCCAGTACTTC
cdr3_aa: CASSQGRVRNDPEQETQYF

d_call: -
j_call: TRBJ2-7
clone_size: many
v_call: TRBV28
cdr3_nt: TGTGCCAGCAGTTTATCGTACAGGACTTCCTACGAGCAGTACTTC
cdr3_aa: CASSLSYRTSYEQYF

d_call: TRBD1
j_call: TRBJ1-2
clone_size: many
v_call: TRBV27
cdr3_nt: TGTGCCAGCAGTTTATCGAGACAGGGCAGGGGTGGCTACACCTTC
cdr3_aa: CASSLSRQGRGGYTF

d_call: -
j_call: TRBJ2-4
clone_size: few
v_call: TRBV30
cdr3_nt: TGTGCCTGGAGTGCCGGCCTGGTTGCCAAAAACATTCAGTACTTC
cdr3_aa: CAWSAGLVAKNIQYF

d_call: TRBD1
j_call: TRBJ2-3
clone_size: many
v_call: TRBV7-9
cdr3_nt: TGTGCCAGCAGCCCGATACCGGGACAGGGAGCAGATACGCAGTATTTT
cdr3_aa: CASSPIPGQGADTQYF

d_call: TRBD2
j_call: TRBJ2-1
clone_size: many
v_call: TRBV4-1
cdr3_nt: TGCGCCAGCAGCCCGGAGCTCTCTAGCGGGCTTTACAATGAGCAGTTCTTC
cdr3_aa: CASSPELSSGLYNEQFF

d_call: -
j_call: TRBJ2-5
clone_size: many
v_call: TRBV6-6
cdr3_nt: TGTGCCAGCAGTCGAGGGGAGTTTGAGACCCAGTACTTC
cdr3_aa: CASSRGEFETQYF

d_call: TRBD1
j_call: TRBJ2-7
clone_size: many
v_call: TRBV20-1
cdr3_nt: TGCAGTGCTGGACCGACAGGGGGCTACGAGCAGTACTTC
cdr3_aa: CSAGPTGGYEQYF

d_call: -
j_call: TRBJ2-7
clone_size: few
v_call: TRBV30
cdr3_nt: TGTGCCTGGCGCCCGGGAGCCCTCGCTGAGCAGTACTTC
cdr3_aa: CAWRPGALAEQYF

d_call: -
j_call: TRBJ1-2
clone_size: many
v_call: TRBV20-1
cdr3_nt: TGCAGTGCTAACGACAGGAGCCGTGGCTACACCTTC
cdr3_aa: CSANDRSRGYTF

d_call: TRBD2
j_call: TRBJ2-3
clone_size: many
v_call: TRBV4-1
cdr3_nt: TGCGCCAGCAGCCAAGAAATAGGTTTAGCGGGCAGCACAGATACGCAGTATTTT
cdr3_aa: CASSQEIGLAGSTDTQYF

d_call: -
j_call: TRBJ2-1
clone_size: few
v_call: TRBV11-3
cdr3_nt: TGTGCCAGCAGCTTAGATCAAGGGTACAATGAGCAGTTCTTC
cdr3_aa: CASSLDQGYNEQFF

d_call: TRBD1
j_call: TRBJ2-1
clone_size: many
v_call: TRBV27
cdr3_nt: TGTGCCAGCAGTCAATTTCAGGGGGCCAATGAGCAGTTCTTC
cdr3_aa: CASSQFQGANEQFF

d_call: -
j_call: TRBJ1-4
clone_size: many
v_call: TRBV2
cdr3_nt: TGTGCCAGCAGACCCGACAGGTTTAATGAAAAACTGTTTTTT
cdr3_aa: CASRPDRFNEKLFF

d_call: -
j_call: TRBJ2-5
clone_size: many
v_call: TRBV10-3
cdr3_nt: TGTGCCATCAGTTTACTAGGGGCCGGAGGGGAGACCCAGTACTTC
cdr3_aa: CAISLLGAGGETQYF

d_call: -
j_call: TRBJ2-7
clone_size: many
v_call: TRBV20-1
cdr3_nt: TGCAGTGCTAGGGCCGCCGAGGAGTTAACCTACGAGCAGTACTTC
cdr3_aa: CSARAAEELTYEQYF